One sample yielded the 6 T cell receptor beta chains listed below, sequenced in a study of CXCR3-negative and CXCR3-positive naive CD8 T cells. General study points: Hydrophobicity was higher for TRB CDR3s found in CXCR3-positive naive cells than in CXCR3-negative naive cells.

Their antigens are not known. UMI-labeled 5' RACE yielded the TRB cDNA libraries. TCRdb re-called the 5' RACE reads; one entry per CDR3 protein, DNA not given. The table lists approximately 90,000 distinct CDR3 sequences. Sequenced sample: naive CXCR3+ CD8+ T cells from blood. Described subset: CD45RO-CCR7+CD27+CD95- naive CD8+ T cells expressing CXCR3 (TNR3+). These receptors came from a human donor in good health. Some clones in this sample may be carry-over from other donors' samples.

Here the CDR3 reads CAISEGTARDEQYF. The chain combines TRBV10-3 with TRBJ2-7; as DNA is missing, the TRBD1 call by TCRdb cannot be tested. CDR1 is ENHRY and CDR2 is SYGVKD in the germline V gene. The CDR3 is 14 residues long.

V usage is TRBV28 and J usage is TRBJ2-7. The germline V gene encodes CDR1 MDHEN and CDR2 SYDVKM. CDR3 size: 11 residues. Here the CDR3 reads CASSLAHEQYF.

The chain joins TRBV28 to TRBJ2-7; TCRdb's D call of TRBD1 is untestable without DNA. The germline CDR1 and CDR2 sequences are MDHEN and SYDVKM. The CDR3 contains 16 residues. The CDR3 spells CASSPSDRGADYEQYF.

This chain connects TRBV11-2 to TRBJ2-3; TCRdb's D gene call, TRBD2, goes unchecked for lack of DNA. The germline gives CDR1 SGHAT, CDR2 FQNNGV. This CDR3 spans 15 amino acids. Here the CDR3 reads CASSPSGPEPDTQYF.

This sequence joins TRBV30 and TRBJ2-1; TCRdb's D gene call, TRBD1, goes unchecked for lack of DNA. The germline V gene has CDR1 GTSNPN and CDR2 SVGIG (reference sequence). The CDR3 loop spans 13 amino acids. The CDR3 spells CAWSAGWNNEQFF.

The chain recombines TRBV4-1 with TRBJ1-4. Germline lookup yields CDR1 MGHRA and CDR2 YSYEKL. The CDR3 is 17 residues long. Here the CDR3 reads CASSQDRAWPDNEKLFF.